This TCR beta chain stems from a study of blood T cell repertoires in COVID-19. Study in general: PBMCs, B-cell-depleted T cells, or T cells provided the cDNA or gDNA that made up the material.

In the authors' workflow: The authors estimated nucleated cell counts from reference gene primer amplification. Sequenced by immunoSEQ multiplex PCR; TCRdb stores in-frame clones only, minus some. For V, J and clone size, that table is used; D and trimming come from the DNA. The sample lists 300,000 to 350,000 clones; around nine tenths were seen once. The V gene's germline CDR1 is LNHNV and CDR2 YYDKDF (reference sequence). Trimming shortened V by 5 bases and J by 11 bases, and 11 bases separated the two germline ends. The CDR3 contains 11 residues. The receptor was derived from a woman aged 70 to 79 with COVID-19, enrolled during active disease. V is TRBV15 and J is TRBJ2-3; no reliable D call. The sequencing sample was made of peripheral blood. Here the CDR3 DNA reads TGTGCCACCAGCTTCCGATACGGGCAGTATTTT. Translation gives CATSFRYGQYF.